The source of this TCR beta chain is a study of blood T cell repertoires in COVID-19. Study-level information: There were acute and convalescent COVID-19 samples, and they came from the United States, Italy and Spain. The cDNA or gDNA used as material had been derived from T cells, B-cell-depleted T cells, or PBMCs.

In the study's own analysis: Nucleated cell number was recorded as an estimate derived from reference gene primer amplification. The method was immunoSEQ multiplex PCR; TCRdb's version includes in-frame clones alone and lacks a portion of them. That table furnishes V, J and clone size, whereas the DNA furnished D and trimming. The sample includes fewer than 600,000 clones, roughly nine tenths of them seen just once. This clone was observed a single time. Germline loops: CDR1 SGHNT, CDR2 YYREEE (reference sequence). This CDR3 comprises 12 residues. V lost 3 bases and J lost 8, with 9 bases in between. Seattle patient enrollment occurred during active infection, with longitudinal follow-up thereafter.

V is TRBV5-4 and J is TRBJ2-1, with no clear D. Sequenced sample: peripheral blood. This TCR was sampled from a man in his late teens or twenties with COVID-19, enrolled during active disease. Written as DNA, the CDR3 is TGTGCCAGCAGCTCTAATAACCATGAGCAGTTCTTC. This sequence encodes CASSSNNHEQFF.